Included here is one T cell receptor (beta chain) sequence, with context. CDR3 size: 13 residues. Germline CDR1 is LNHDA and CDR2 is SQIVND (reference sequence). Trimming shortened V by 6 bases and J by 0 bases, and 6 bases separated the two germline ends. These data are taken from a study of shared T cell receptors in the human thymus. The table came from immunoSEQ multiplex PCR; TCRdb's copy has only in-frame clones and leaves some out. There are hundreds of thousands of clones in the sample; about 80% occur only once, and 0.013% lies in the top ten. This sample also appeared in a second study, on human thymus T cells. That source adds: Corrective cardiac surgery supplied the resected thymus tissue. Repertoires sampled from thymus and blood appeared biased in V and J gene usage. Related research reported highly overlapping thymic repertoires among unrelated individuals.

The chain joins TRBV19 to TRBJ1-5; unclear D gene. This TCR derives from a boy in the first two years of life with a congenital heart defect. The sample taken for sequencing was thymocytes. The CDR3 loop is CASRANSNQPQHF. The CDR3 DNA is TGTGCCAGTAGGGCCAATAGCAATCAGCCCCAGCATTTT.